One sample yielded the 14 T cell receptor beta chains listed below, sequenced in a study of vaccination effects on CD4 cells after COVID-19. Their recognized antigens are unknown. Cultured cells yielded isolated CD4+ T cells after nine to ten days. Only in-frame clones appear in the TCRdb table, and some are missing; sequencing was by immunoSEQ multiplex PCR. The sample lists around 40,000 clones; approximately 71% were seen once. The source material was CD4+ T cells from PBMCs cultured without peptide, sampled before COVID-19 vaccination. The receptors shown here come from a human donor who received a COVID-19 vaccine.

V and J are TRBV18 and TRBJ1-4; a weak D match, TRBD1 (5 bases). Trimming pared 3 bases from V and 8 bases from J, leaving 19 bases between. From germline, CDR1 is KGHSH and CDR2 LQKENI. There are 16 residues in the CDR3. CDR3 DNA: TGTGCCAGCTCACCCTCACGCGGAGGGGTTGGCGAAAAACTGTTTTTT. It codes for CASSPSRGGVGEKLFF.

The chain employs TRBV5-1 and TRBJ2-6, with a weak D call TRBD2 (6 bases). The CDR3 has 16 amino acids. The germline gives CDR1 SGHRS, CDR2 YFSETQ. V was shortened by 4 bases and J by 2 bases, with 13 bases between the two germline ends. CDR3 in DNA: TGCGCCAGCAGCGGACTAATTGGGGCTGGGGCCAACGTCCTGACTTTC. Translation: CASSGLIGAGANVLTF.

This clone was seen more than once but under ten times. The chain links TRBV6-4 to TRBJ2-2, with 7 bases lining up with TRBD1. CDR3 length equals 14 residues. CDR1 MRHNA and CDR2 SNTAGT come from the germline V gene. V lost 4 bases, J lost 3 bases, and 2 bases stayed unmatched. CDR3 protein: CASSGQGDTGELFF. The CDR3 DNA is TGTGCCAGCAGTGGACAGGGCGACACCGGGGAGCTGTTTTTT.

J is TRBJ1-1 and V is TRBV2; D call uncertain. The V gene's germline CDR1 is SNHLY and CDR2 FYNNEI. V was cut by 9 bases and J by 3 bases, with 17 bases left in between. CDR3 length: 14 residues. The CDR3 bases are TGTGCCAGTACCCCAGGCAGTCGATACACTGAAGCTTTCTTT. Its protein is CASTPGSRYTEAFF.

V gene TRBV18 combines with J gene TRBJ1-1, with D uncertain. Per germline, CDR1 KGHSH and CDR2 LQKENI. V dropped 1 base and J dropped 0 bases, with 6 bases sitting between them. This CDR3 is 14 amino acids long. For the CDR3, the DNA is TGTGCCAGCTCACCACTGACGATGAACACTGAAGCTTTCTTT. It encodes CASSPLTMNTEAFF.

The chain joins TRBV11-2 to TRBJ2-5; D unresolved. The germline V and J ends were trimmed by 6 bases and 5 bases, with 13 bases remaining between them. Germline-derived CDR1 and CDR2 are SGHAT and FQNNGV. This CDR3 is built from 13 residues. CDR3 region: CASRFPWVETQYF. In DNA, the CDR3 is TGTGCCAGCAGGTTTCCCTGGGTGGAGACCCAGTACTTC.

There are a few counts of this clone. The chain employs TRBV6-5 and TRBJ2-3, with 13 bases aligning to TRBD2. V dropped 2 bases and J dropped 5; count of bases not matched to a gene: 4. This CDR3 has 16 amino acids. Germline V gene sequence: CDR1 MNHEY, CDR2 SVGAGI. The CDR3 DNA reads TGTGCCAGCAGTTACGGAGGGACTAGCGGGGTAGATACGCAGTATTTT. It encodes CASSYGGTSGVDTQYF.

This chain links TRBV29-1 with TRBJ2-7; TRBD1 aligns across 8 bases. V was clipped by 6 bases and J by 5 bases; unmatched bases: 12. CDR1 SQVTM and CDR2 ANQGSEA come from the germline V gene. The CDR3 is 14 residues long. This CDR3 is CSVVAGGINNEQYF. The CDR3 DNA sequence: TGCAGCGTGGTGGCAGGGGGCATTAACAACGAGCAGTACTTC.

The gene calls are TRBV3-1 (or the pseudogene TRBV3-2) and TRBJ1-5; the D gene is possibly TRBD1 (5 bases). The CDR3 loop spans 14 amino acids. CDR1 and CDR2 from the germline V gene are LGHDT and YNNKEL (reference sequence). The V gene lost 0 bases and the J gene lost 7 bases, with 10 bases spanning the gap. The CDR3 loop reads CASSQDGGNQPQHF. The CDR3 coding sequence is TGTGCCAGCAGCCAAGACGGGGGAAACCAGCCCCAGCATTTT.

This chain links TRBV7-8 with TRBJ1-4; 9 nucleotides match TRBD1. The V gene end was trimmed by 7 bases and the J gene end by 2 bases; junction bases not matched to a gene: 11. The CDR3 totals 17 residues. The germline CDR1 and CDR2 sequences are SGHVS and FQNEAQ. The CDR3 nucleotides read TGTGCCAGCAAAACCGGGACAGGGCTTACGACTAATGAAAAACTGTTTTTT. It is translated as CASKTGTGLTTNEKLFF.

J is TRBJ1-2 and V is TRBV7-9, with D possibly matching TRBD1 (6 bases). V lost 1 base and J lost 7, with 16 bases in between. The CDR3 is made up of 15 amino acids. Germline V lookup: CDR1 SEHNR, CDR2 FQNEAQ (reference sequence). CDR3 in DNA: TGTGCCAGCAGCTTAGGGGTACAGGGTAGGACTGGCTACACCTTC. Protein product: CASSLGVQGRTGYTF.

This chain connects TRBV6-5 to TRBJ2-4; D may correspond to TRBD1 or TRBD2 (7 bases each). The CDR3 is 14 amino acids. CDR1 and CDR2 from the germline V gene are MNHEY and SVGAGI. V was pared by 6 bases and J by 8 bases, with 17 bases between. CDR3 in amino acids: CASSSTTGRDIQYF. CDR3 nucleotide sequence: TGTGCCAGCAGCTCCACGACAGGGAGGGACATTCAGTACTTC.

The V and J genes are TRBV3-1 (or the pseudogene TRBV3-2) and TRBJ2-7, with D perhaps given as TRBD1 or TRBD2 (5 bases each). CDR1 and CDR2 (germline): LGHDT, YNNKEL (reference sequence). This CDR3 comprises 16 residues. V was trimmed by 4 bases and J by 0 bases, leaving 16 bases between them. The CDR3 region has the DNA TGTGCCAGCAGCCTCCGGGGTGAGGGGACCTCCTACGAGCAGTACTTC. The encoded protein is CASSLRGEGTSYEQYF.

V is TRBV7-2 and J is TRBJ2-3; 7 nucleotides line up with TRBD2. CDR1 and CDR2 from the germline V gene are SGHTA and FQGNSA. V gave up 1 base and J gave up 3 bases; unmatched junction bases: 7. The CDR3 runs 16 residues. DNA for the CDR3: TGTGCCAGCAGCTTAGTCGGCTGGGGAGGGACAGATACGCAGTATTTT. It codes for CASSLVGWGGTDTQYF.